This T cell receptor beta chain was recorded in a study of tumor and adjacent non-tumor tissue in lung cancer. As for the study in general: Histology: under 15 adenocarcinoma, a couple of squamous cell carcinoma, 1 small cell lung cancer. Stage I to III disease affected about nine men and about 5 women aged roughly 31 to 76. Study-level results: Normal lung showed higher cumulative top 100 clone frequency than tumor.

This sample's RNA came from whole unsorted tissue. Newly diagnosed lung cancer patients had thoracic surgery in China, August–late 2014, without prior chemotherapy. A modified ARM-PCR protocol with three rounds of nested PCR amplified TCRbeta. TCRdb independently ran MiXCR on the multiplex PCR reads; one entry per CDR3 protein. The sample holds 71,000 or so distinct CDR3 sequences, roughly 80% seen once. To note about this clonotype: The antigen remains undetermined.

The V and J ends lost 6 bases and 3 bases respectively, with 13 bases between them. The CDR3 consists of 13 residues. Germline values: CDR1 SGHDT, CDR2 YYEEEE. The receptor was isolated from a woman aged 45 to 65 with non-small cell lung cancer. V usage is TRBV5-6 and J usage is TRBJ2-7, with D hard to call. Specimen: lung tumor tissue. Here the CDR3 reads CASNDWLIYEQYF. As DNA, the CDR3 is TGTGCCAGCAACGACTGGCTTATCTACGAGCAGTACTTC.